This T cell receptor (beta chain) was captured by sequencing in a study of blood T cell repertoires in COVID-19. Overall study: The United States, Italy and Spain were the sources of the acute and convalescent COVID-19 samples. PBMCs, B-cell-depleted T cells, or T cells were the source of the cDNA or gDNA that made up the material.

Source study methods: Using reference gene primer amplification, nucleated cell counts were estimated. Data came from immunoSEQ multiplex PCR; TCRdb stores just in-frame clones and leaves some out. V and J calls plus clone size are reproduced from that table; the DNA served to infer D and trimming. Among some 96,000 clones listed, about 89% were seen once. The CDR3 consists of 16 residues. The V gene end was trimmed by 3 bases and the J gene end by 5 bases; junction bases not matched to a gene: 11. In germline, CDR1 is KGHSH, CDR2 LQKENI. The rearrangement joins TRBV18 to TRBJ1-1; TRBD1 aligns across 8 bases. The source of this sequence is a man between 45 and 60 years old with acute or convalescent COVID-19. Material for sequencing was peripheral blood. CDR3 nucleotides: TGTGCCAGCTCACCTCTCGGGCAGGGGGCAGAAACTGAAGCTTTCTTT. Translation: CASSPLGQGAETEAFF.